One sample yielded the 20 T cell receptor beta chains listed below, sequenced in a study of blood T cell repertoires in COVID-19. Profiling relied on immunoSEQ multiplex PCR, and the TCRdb table lists in-frame clones only, not all of them. The sample records about 67,000 clones, over 80% being singletons. Specimen: peripheral blood. The receptors were sampled from a man between 50 and 59 years old with active COVID-19.

This clone was detected a few times. CDR3 sequence reads: CASSQTGGTTGSPLHF. Here the CDR3 DNA reads TGCGCCAGCAGCCAGACAGGGGGCACGACGGGTTCACCCCTCCACTTT. V and J are TRBV5-1 and TRBJ1-6; 10 bases agree with TRBD1. This CDR3 is 16 amino acids long. CDR1 SGHRS and CDR2 YFSETQ come from the germline V gene. Trimming took 4 bases from V and 9 from J; bases not matched to a gene: 10. The variable domain in full, completed from reference TRBV5-1 and TRBJ1-6, reads KAGVTQTPRYLIKTRGQQVTLSCSPISGHRSVSWYQQTPGQGLQFLFEYFSETQRNKGNFPGRFSGRQFSNSRSEMNVSTLELGDSALYLCASSQTGGTTGSPLHFGNGTRLTVT.

The chain uses TRBV5-1 and TRBJ2-3; TRBD2 agrees at 11 bases. Germline lookup yields CDR1 SGHRS and CDR2 YFSETQ. This CDR3 is built from 16 residues. With 4 bases clipped from V and 2 bases from J, the junction kept 6 bases outside the gene matches. The CDR3 sequence is CASSHELAGDTDTQYF. CDR3 in DNA: TGCGCCAGCAGCCATGAACTAGCGGGGGACACAGATACGCAGTATTTT.

The rearrangement links TRBV11-2 to TRBJ2-2, with 7 bases aligning to TRBD2. Germline CDR1 is SGHAT and CDR2 is FQNNGV. This CDR3 spans 15 amino acids. V was pared by 3 bases and J by 1 base, with 2 bases of the junction left unmatched. The CDR3 here is CASSFGGGNTGELFF. CDR3 coding DNA: TGTGCCAGCAGCTTTGGCGGGGGGAACACCGGGGAGCTGTTTTTT.

The chain employs TRBV5-8 and TRBJ1-3; D remains ambiguous. This CDR3 has 14 amino acids. Germline V CDR1 and CDR2: SGHTS, YDEGEE. Trimming left V 1 base short and J 0 bases short, with 5 bases between. The CDR3 DNA reads as TGTGCCAGCAGCTTGATGAGCTCTGGAAACACCATATATTTT. Translated, it gives CASSLMSSGNTIYF.

The chain links TRBV27 to TRBJ1-2, with 8 bases matching TRBD1. The trim removed 5 bases at V and 7 bases at J, leaving 6 bases unmatched. This CDR3 spans 13 amino acids. Germline V gene data show CDR1 as MNHEY and CDR2 as SMNVEV (reference sequence). Here the CDR3 reads CASSPQGGSGYTF. In DNA form, the CDR3 reads TGTGCCAGCAGTCCACAGGGGGGTTCTGGCTACACCTTC.

The chain is built from TRBV3-1 (or the pseudogene TRBV3-2) and TRBJ2-2, with D perhaps TRBD2 (6 bases). Trimming removed 0 bases from V and 2 bases from J, with 13 bases in between. The germline gives CDR1 LGHDT, CDR2 YNNKEL (reference sequence). CDR3 size: 17 residues. The CDR3 coding sequence is TGTGCCAGCAGCCAAGATCCGGGGGATGAAAACACCGGGGAGCTGTTTTTT. Protein sequence: CASSQDPGDENTGELFF.

V and J are TRBV9 and TRBJ2-3; 7 bases map to TRBD1. The CDR3 has 15 residues. In germline, CDR1 is SGDLS, CDR2 YYNGEE. V shed 4 bases, J shed 3 bases, and the junction held 8 bases outside the gene matches. The CDR3 DNA reads TGTGCCAGCAGCTCTGCGACAGGGAGTACAGATACGCAGTATTTT. It yields the protein CASSSATGSTDTQYF.

This chain uses TRBV5-6 with TRBJ2-5; a possible D gene is TRBD2 (5 bases). Trimming removed 6 bases at V and 2 bases at J, with 11 bases between. CDR1 SGHDT and CDR2 YYEEEE come from the germline V gene. This CDR3 region has 13 residues. CDR3 sequence (DNA): TGTGCCAGCACCATCGGGGAGCAAGAGACCCAGTACTTC. As protein: CASTIGEQETQYF.

In this sample, this clone turned up once. The chain has TRBV5-6 and TRBJ2-5; TRBD1 aligns across 8 bases. This CDR3 spans 14 amino acids. Looked up from germline, CDR1 is SGHDT and CDR2 is YYEEEE. V shed 0 bases and J 5 bases; nucleotides not matched to a gene: 3. In DNA, the CDR3 is TGTGCCAGCAGCTTGGGTTCAGGGGGCGAGACCCAGTACTTC. Translating gives CASSLGSGGETQYF.

The chain has TRBV10-2 and TRBJ2-5, with D tentatively TRBD1 (6 bases). V was pared by 0 bases and J by 3 bases, with 8 bases between. CDR1 WSHSY and CDR2 SAAADI come from the germline V gene. The CDR3 runs to 14 residues. CDR3 sequence (DNA): TGCGCCAGCAGTGAGTCAAACAGGGAAGAGACCCAGTACTTC. It specifies CASSESNREETQYF.

The chain uses TRBV30 and TRBJ1-2; D not certain. The length of the CDR3 is 19 residues. Germline-derived CDR1 and CDR2 are GTSNPN and SVGIG (reference sequence). Trimming cost V 4 bases and J 7 bases, with 34 bases left between them. The CDR3 sequence: CAWMQVRSLGRGQASGYTF. CDR3 DNA: TGTGCCTGGATGCAGGTGCGGAGCCTTGGACGCGGGCAGGCTTCTGGCTACACCTTC.

This rearrangement joins TRBV5-1 to TRBJ2-5, with unresolved D. Germline CDR1 and CDR2: SGHRS and YFSETQ. Trimming took off 0 bases at V and 1 base at J, with 16 bases between the two ends. This CDR3 spans 17 amino acids. CDR3 sequence: CASSLGPSTGFQETQYF. Here the CDR3 DNA reads TGCGCCAGCAGCTTGGGGCCCTCGACCGGGTTCCAAGAGACCCAGTACTTC.

The V call is TRBV24-1, the J call TRBJ2-2, with 7 bases that match TRBD2. CDR3 length equals 17 residues. The V and J ends lost 1 base and 2 bases, in that order; junction bases with no gene match: 6. Germline loops: CDR1 KGHDR, CDR2 SFDVKD. The DNA for the CDR3 is TGTGCCACCAGTGATTTAGCGGGGCGGGGTAACACCGGGGAGCTGTTTTTT. Protein: CATSDLAGRGNTGELFF.

J is TRBJ1-5 and V is TRBV19, with D possibly matching TRBD1 (5 bases). CDR1 and CDR2 from the germline V gene are LNHDA and SQIVND (reference sequence). V was trimmed by 5 bases and J by 0 bases, leaving 11 bases between them. The CDR3 spans 15 residues. CDR3 sequence (DNA): TGTGCCAGTAGTCTGGGGGGGTATAGCAATCAGCCCCAGCATTTT. Translated, it gives CASSLGGYSNQPQHF.

This chain's CDR3 is CASSSTLLAGRDEQYF. The DNA for the CDR3 is TGCGCCAGCAGTTCCACTTTACTAGCGGGACGGGACGAGCAGTACTTC. This chain links TRBV4-1 with TRBJ2-7; 10 bases line up with TRBD2. Losses at the gene ends were 6 bases for V and 5 bases for J; bases not matched to a gene: 13. This CDR3 region has 16 residues. Germline V lookup: CDR1 MGHRA, CDR2 YSYEKL.

V and J are TRBV30 and TRBJ1-2; no firm D call. Germline V gives CDR1 GTSNPN, CDR2 SVGIG (reference sequence). V was shortened by 0 bases and J by 8 bases, with 10 bases between the two germline ends. This CDR3 is built from 12 residues. CDR3 bases: TGTGCCTGGAGTGTATCGCGGGTGGGCTACACCTTC. This translates into CAWSVSRVGYTF.

The rearrangement joins TRBV28 to TRBJ1-5; no firm D call. Germline V CDR1 and CDR2: MDHEN, SYDVKM. The CDR3 has 13 residues. V lost 7 bases to trimming and J lost 1 base, with 8 bases between them. DNA of the CDR3: TGTGCCAGCAAAGAGATAAGCAATCAGCCCCAGCATTTT. This sequence encodes CASKEISNQPQHF.

The V and J genes are TRBV6-1 and TRBJ2-1; TRBD2 aligns across 9 bases. Germline CDR1 MNHNS, CDR2 SASEGT. J gave up 4 bases and V 2 bases, and 3 bases lay outside the gene matches. The CDR3 runs 15 residues. Here the CDR3 DNA reads TGTGCCAGCAGTGAAAGCGGGGGGACTTACAATGAGCAGTTCTTC. Translated: CASSESGGTYNEQFF.

The chain links TRBV6-2 or TRBV6-3 to TRBJ2-4, with 8 bases identical to TRBD1. Germline trimming cut 4 bases from V and 7 bases from J; bases unmatched to any gene: 6. CDR1 is MNHEY, CDR2 SVGEGT, per germline. CDR3 size: 14 residues. This chain's CDR3 is CASSFETGANIQYF. In DNA, the CDR3 is TGTGCCAGCAGTTTTGAGACAGGGGCCAACATTCAGTACTTC.

The chain recombines TRBV10-2 with TRBJ2-1, with TRBD2 matching 13 bases. CDR1 is WSHSY, CDR2 SAAADI, per germline. The CDR3 has 15 amino acids. V shed 7 bases and J 9 bases; nucleotides not matched to a gene: 9. Here the CDR3 reads CASTILAGGPGEQFF. Written as DNA, the CDR3 is TGCGCCAGCACCATACTAGCGGGGGGGCCGGGTGAGCAGTTCTTC.